This T cell receptor beta chain was recorded in a study of T cell responses to AZD1222 COVID-19 vaccine. Data came from immunoSEQ multiplex PCR; TCRdb stores just in-frame clones and leaves some out. The profile shows 150,000 to 200,000 clones, approximately 92% of them singletons. General study points: As reported, nearly half of all spike-specific TCRs target variant regions that are unmutated.

With 6 bases clipped from V and 14 bases from J, the junction kept 16 bases outside the gene matches. The CDR3 runs 15 residues. The germline V gene has CDR1 MNHEY and CDR2 SMNVEV (reference sequence). Regarding this clone: What it recognizes is unknown.

The V call is TRBV27, the J call TRBJ1-4; 9 nucleotides agree with TRBD1. The source of this sequence is an adult in good health. The source material was peripheral blood, sampled on day 0 of AZD1222 vaccination. CDR3 in DNA: TGTGCCAGCAGCAGAACAGGGGGCACGCAAGGTCAGCTGTTTTTT. Protein product: CASSRTGGTQGQLFF.